A selection of T cell receptor beta chains follows, all from one sample in a study of CD8+CD57+ T cells in acquired aplastic anemia. TCRdb called the reads again in MiXCR, with one record for every CDR3 protein. The table has about 200,000 distinct CDR3 sequences, about 60% seen once. Material: sorted CD4+, CD8+, or CD8+CD57+ T cells (not recorded which) from PBMCs. Receptors were obtained from a human donor with aplastic anemia. Each CDR3 is given with its conserved first and last residue.

v_call	cdr3_aa
TRBV7-9	CASNGKGGTSNQPQHF
TRBV20-1	CNARDLKRTGVVDEQYF
TRBV29-1	CSVDGGRATEAFF
TRBV24-1	CATSDLGRNTQYF
TRBV5-1	CASSELRGSSDTQYF
TRBV7-9	CASSWFETQYF
TRBV20-1	CSAAGTSGVNTGELFF
TRBV9	CASSTRQGSNSPLHF
TRBV12-5	CASGLEQGLFYGYTF
TRBV10-3	CAISESTAGWGYTF
TRBV7-9	CASSWRQLGYNEQFF
TRBV2	CASSADSGANVLTF
TRBV2	CASRNTGTEQFF
TRBV7-3	CASSANGLAGGAQYF
TRBV19	CASSIDLFRADPDTQYF
TRBV29-1	CSMDWGQDRAYEQYF
TRBV7-2	CASSYGQGAIDEAFF
TRBV15	CATSSHPGLVGNEQFF
TRBV7-3	CASKKAYRNTEAFF
TRBV5-1	CASSGGGYEQYF
TRBV2	CARGNPGTSYEQYF
TRBV9	CASSREEKLFF
TRBV5-5	CASSFGTANTGAFF
TRBV19	CASSIDPIMNTEAFF
TRBV25-1	CASSAAGAYNEQFF
TRBV20-1	CSARPQGLDTQYF
TRBV20-1	CSAGEGLVEETQYF
TRBV2	CASSRTGLTGNTEAFF
TRBV10-3	CAISDEGPSSYNEQFF
TRBV19	CATAQGREETQYF
TRBV20-1	CSAGRQGMSNQPQHF
TRBV10-3	CAISGQQNSNQPQHF
TRBV7-2	CAISLWLQETQYF
TRBV14	CASSRPGLAEAFF
TRBV5-5	CASSSVTSGYNEQFF
TRBV7-9	CASSTSGRAAETQYF
TRBV7-2	CASSLPVSSGNTIYF
TRBV7-9	CASSSDREPYEQYF
TRBV13	CASSFNRGELFF
TRBV9	CASSKRTGLNSPLHF
TRBV12-3/TRBV12-4	CASSFEGNVEAFF
TRBV5-1	CASSLAQGEDGYTF